This TCR beta chain was captured by sequencing in a study of cytomegalovirus exposure and HLA in healthy donors. PCR involved 60 Vbeta and 13 Jbeta primers. The protocol was immunoSEQ multiplex PCR, while the TCRdb copy is restricted to in-frame clones and leaves out a portion. The sample yields approximately 100,000 clones, approximately 80% seen once. The CDR3 length is 14 residues. Trimming removed 3 bases from V and 8 bases from J, with 13 bases in between. Germline loops: CDR1 MNHEY, CDR2 SMNVEV (reference sequence). The clonotype was recovered from a man in his forties in good health and CMV-seropositive. The J gene is TRBJ1-4, the V gene TRBV27; maybe TRBD1 (5 bases). The sequenced sample was PBMCs. The chain's CDR3 is CASSLSQGNEKLFF. DNA for the CDR3: TGTGCCAGCAGTTTGTCCCAGGGAAACGAAAAACTGTTTTTT.